The 15 T cell receptor beta chains below come from one sample, sequenced in a study of metastatic and nonmetastatic thyroid tumors. Prior to thyroid surgery, none of the patients had received any treatment. TCRdb re-called the PCR reads via MiXCR. The data show around 41,000 clones, with around 28% seen just once and more than 9% held by the top ten. The specimen sequenced was blood. These receptors came from a male donor with papillary thyroid cancer or a benign thyroid nodule (not recorded which). Some clones in this sample may be carry-over from other donors' samples.

This clone was seen repeatedly, ten times or more. The chain joins TRBV30 to TRBJ1-2; a possible D gene is TRBD1 (5 bases). Germline V CDR1 and CDR2: GTSNPN, SVGIG (reference sequence). The CDR3 totals 15 residues. V was clipped by 3 bases and J by 3 bases, with 17 bases between them. CDR3 nucleotide sequence: TGTGCCTGGAGGAGGATGACTGGGGCAGACTATGGCTACACCTTC. Its translation is CAWRRMTGADYGYTF. The complete variable domain, with remaining parts taken from reference TRBV30 and TRBJ1-2, reads SQTIHQWPATLVQPVGSPLSLECTVEGTSNPNLYWYRQAAGRGLQLLFYSVGIGQISSEVPQNLSASRPQDRQFILSSKKLLLSDSGFYLCAWRRMTGADYGYTFGSGTRLTVV.

This clone was picked up a small number of times. The rearrangement joins TRBV3-1 to TRBJ2-7; the D is unclear. This CDR3 contains 15 residues. Germline loops: CDR1 LGHDT, CDR2 YNNKEL (reference sequence). V was cut by 3 bases and J by 3 bases, with 15 bases left in between. The chain's CDR3 is CASSHSLNRNYEQYF. As DNA, the CDR3 is TGTGCCAGCAGCCATAGTCTCAACAGAAACTACGAGCAGTACTTC.

This clone was found many times. Additional DNA sequences in this sample encode the identical CDR3. The genes are TRBV20-1 and TRBJ2-6; the D is unclear. Germline CDR1 reads DFQATT; CDR2 reads SNEGSKA (reference sequence). V lost 5 bases to trimming and J lost 0 bases, with 11 bases between them. CDR3 length equals 15 residues. The CDR3 here is CSAQRWGSGANVLTF. CDR3 sequence (DNA): TGCAGTGCTCAAAGGTGGGGCTCTGGGGCCAACGTCCTGACTTTC.

This clone was observed a handful of times. The chain has TRBV2 and TRBJ2-2, with D possibly being TRBD2 (5 bases). Germline values: CDR1 SNHLY, CDR2 FYNNEI. Between the trimmed V and J ends, which lost 4 bases and 0 bases, there was a span of 18 bases. This CDR3 has 18 amino acids. The CDR3 sequence is CASSGVWADFTNTGELFF. The CDR3 DNA reads as TGTGCCAGCAGTGGGGTATGGGCGGACTTTACGAACACCGGGGAGCTGTTTTTT.

This chain links TRBV9 with TRBJ2-1; a weak D match, TRBD1 (5 bases). The ends were cut back, 1 base at V and 8 bases at J, with 13 bases in the middle. Germline CDR1 and CDR2: SGDLS and YYNGEE. The CDR3 has 14 amino acids. The CDR3 DNA sequence: TGTGCCAGCAGCGTAACAGGCCCTTCCGATGAGCAGTTCTTC. As protein: CASSVTGPSDEQFF.

The chain links TRBV3-1 to TRBJ2-1; possibly TRBD1 for D (7 bases). The CDR3 consists of 17 residues. The germline V gene has CDR1 LGHDT and CDR2 YNNKEL (reference sequence). Trimming took 2 bases from V and 5 from J, leaving 19 bases between them. CDR3 region: CASSQRGRAGGNNEQFF. CDR3 DNA: TGTGCCAGCAGCCAACGAGGGCGGGCAGGGGGGAACAATGAGCAGTTCTTC.

This clone was seen at least ten times. The V gene is TRBV9, the J gene TRBJ1-4; D unclear. V lost 0 bases, J lost 5 bases, and 11 bases lay in between. Germline CDR1 SGDLS, CDR2 YYNGEE. The CDR3 loop spans 15 amino acids. CDR3 loop: CASSVGAGRNEKLFF. DNA of the CDR3: TGTGCCAGCAGCGTAGGGGCAGGAAGAAATGAAAAACTGTTTTTT.

This clone has more than one count but fewer than ten. This CDR3 reads CASSPPTSGRSGYTF. As DNA, the CDR3 is TGTGCCAGCAGTCCACCTACGTCAGGGCGGAGTGGCTACACCTTC. The chain carries TRBV28 and TRBJ1-2; D might be TRBD1 (5 bases). CDR3 size: 15 residues. Looked up from germline, CDR1 is MDHEN and CDR2 is SYDVKM. V dropped 5 bases and J dropped 7 bases, with 20 bases sitting between them.

This clone occurred many times. The V gene is TRBV30, the J gene TRBJ1-2, with a weak D call TRBD1 (5 bases). V lost 1 base to trimming and J lost 5 bases, with 5 bases between them. This CDR3 comprises 11 residues. Germline V gives CDR1 GTSNPN, CDR2 SVGIG (reference sequence). The CDR3 is CAWSAGYGYTF. The DNA of the CDR3 is TGTGCCTGGAGTGCAGGGTATGGCTACACCTTC.

The chain uses TRBV20-1 and TRBJ2-2, with 8 bases fitting TRBD2. Germline CDR1 is DFQATT and CDR2 is SNEGSKA (reference sequence). Losses at the gene ends were 0 bases for V and 4 bases for J; bases not matched to a gene: 7. This CDR3 spans 16 amino acids. The CDR3 DNA sequence: TGCAGTGCTAGAGATACAACTAGCGGACTCACCGGGGAGCTGTTTTTT. Residues: CSARDTTSGLTGELFF.

This chain links TRBV20-1 with TRBJ1-2; 9 bases fit TRBD1. The CDR3 consists of 14 residues. The J segment lost 8 bases and the V segment lost 3 bases, leaving 10 bases of the junction unmatched. Germline assignment: CDR1 DFQATT and CDR2 SNEGSKA (reference sequence). CDR3 coding DNA: TGCAGTGCTAGCTTCAAACAGGGGGCGGAAGGCTACACCTTC. Encoded protein: CSASFKQGAEGYTF.

This clone has a count of ten or more. This rearrangement joins TRBV12-3 or TRBV12-4 to TRBJ2-1; TRBD2 agrees at 8 bases. The ends lost 7 bases at V and 0 bases at J; junction bases unmatched: 5. The CDR3 is 15 amino acids. DNA for the CDR3: TGTGCCAGCACCACAAGCGGGAGCTCCTACAATGAGCAGTTCTTC. Its protein is CASTTSGSSYNEQFF.

This clone was counted at least ten times. V and J are TRBV18 and TRBJ2-3; 8 positions agree with TRBD2. With 3 bases clipped from V and 4 bases from J, the junction kept 12 bases outside the gene matches. Germline V gene sequence: CDR1 KGHSH, CDR2 LQKENI. This CDR3 region has 17 residues. CDR3 sequence reads: CASSPLLAGRSADTQYF. In DNA form, the CDR3 reads TGTGCCAGCTCACCCCTTTTAGCGGGGCGGAGCGCAGATACGCAGTATTTT. Full variable domain (missing parts from reference TRBV18 and TRBJ2-3): NAGVMQNPRHLVRRRGQEARLRCSPMKGHSHVYWYRQLPEEGLKFMVYLQKENIIDESGMPKERFSAEFPKEGPSILRIQQVVRGDSAAYFCASSPLLAGRSADTQYFGPGTRLTVL.

With regard to this clone: A junction boundary mismatches the germline segment, possibly from a read error. V usage is TRBV6-5 and J usage is TRBJ2-3; D unclear. CDR3 size: 15 residues. CDR1 is MNHEY and CDR2 is SVGAGI in the germline V gene. CDR3 protein: CASSYSAPHTEPHYF. In DNA form, the CDR3 reads TGTGCCAGCAGTTACTCGGCCCCCCACACAGAACCGCACTATTTT.

J is TRBJ1-3 and V is TRBV27; 9 nucleotides line up with TRBD1. The CDR3 runs 16 residues. Germline lookup yields CDR1 MNHEY and CDR2 SMNVEV (reference sequence). V was clipped by 0 bases and J by 4 bases; unmatched bases: 4. The chain's CDR3 is CASSLSGTGKGNTIYF. The CDR3 DNA follows: TGTGCCAGCAGTTTATCCGGGACAGGGAAAGGAAACACCATATATTTT.